The 2 T cell receptor beta chains below were found in one sample sequenced in a study of post-analysis software for immune sequencing data. Study-wide results and caveats: With TRBV5-6, TRBV5-1 and TRBV20-1 included, about five TRBV segments were more frequent in patients than in controls.

Sequencing libraries made from TCR beta cDNA carried unique molecular identifiers. TCRdb reanalysed the PCR reads using MiXCR and keeps one entry per CDR3 protein. Of more than 500,000 distinct CDR3 sequences in the sample, around a third are singletons; the top ten hold less than 6%. These receptors' antigens are unknown. Source material: blood. These receptors were collected from a girl under 18 with multiple sclerosis.

V gene TRBV20-1 combines with J gene TRBJ1-1, with TRBD1 matching over 7 bases. The CDR3 loop spans 17 amino acids. Germline values: CDR1 DFQATT, CDR2 SNEGSKA (reference sequence). Germline trimming cut 2 bases from V and 4 bases from J; bases unmatched to any gene: 16. The DNA of the CDR3 is TGCAGTGCTAGACCGCCTACAGGGGCCGCTGTGGGCACTGAAGCTTTCTTT. The encoded protein is CSARPPTGAAVGTEAFF.

This chain connects TRBV5-1 to TRBJ1-2; 12 nucleotides align to TRBD1. CDR3 length: 16 amino acids. The germline V gene encodes CDR1 SGHRS and CDR2 YFSETQ. J lost 8 bases, V lost 5 bases, and 13 bases had no gene match. CDR3 loop: CASRPQPGQGAEGYTF. Written as DNA, the CDR3 is TGCGCCAGCAGGCCACAACCGGGACAGGGGGCTGAAGGCTACACCTTC. The full variable domain, completed using reference TRBV5-1 and TRBJ1-2, is KAGVTQTPRYLIKTRGQQVTLSCSPISGHRSVSWYQQTPGQGLQFLFEYFSETQRNKGNFPGRFSGRQFSNSRSEMNVSTLELGDSALYLCASRPQPGQGAEGYTFGSGTRLTVV.